The 25 T cell receptor beta chains below all came from one sample that was sequenced in a study of shared clonotypes between healthy human individuals. The table came from immunoSEQ multiplex PCR; TCRdb's copy has only in-frame clones and leaves some out. The data contain over 1.5 million clones, under 99% of them seen just once; the ten biggest clones take up 0.4% to 0.45%. Sequences were obtained from naive CD4+ T cells sorted from blood. Subset of the sample: CD45RA+ positively selected. All receptors come from a man younger than 40 in good health.

The CDR3 nucleotides read TGTGCCAGCAGCCTTGAGACAGGGGTCTATGGCTACACCTTC. This codes for CASSLETGVYGYTF. The chain couples TRBV2 to TRBJ1-2, with 8 bases aligning to TRBD1. This CDR3 is 14 amino acids long. With 6 bases clipped from V and 4 bases from J, the junction kept 7 bases outside the gene matches. Germline V CDR1 and CDR2: SNHLY, FYNNEI.

This CDR3 is CASSLGGPYSYEQYF. Here the CDR3 DNA reads TGCGCCAGCAGCTTGGGGGGGCCATACTCCTACGAGCAGTACTTC. The gene calls are TRBV5-1 and TRBJ2-7; weak D call: TRBD1 (6 bases). The CDR3 consists of 15 residues. Germline CDR1 SGHRS, CDR2 YFSETQ. Trimming left V 0 bases short and J 0 bases short, with 10 bases between.

This clone is a singleton in its sample. The chain combines TRBV30 with TRBJ2-5; D may be TRBD1 (6 bases). Trimming stripped 4 bases from V and 7 bases from J, with 19 bases between. The CDR3 runs to 14 residues. In germline, CDR1 is GTSNPN, CDR2 SVGIG (reference sequence). In nucleotides, the CDR3 is TGTGCCTGGAACAGGGAAGGGGTTATAGTGACCCAGTACTTC. This translates into CAWNREGVIVTQYF.

The rearrangement uses TRBV4-1 and TRBJ2-7; 11 bases map to TRBD2. Germline V gene lookup returns CDR1 MGHRA and CDR2 YSYEKL. The CDR3 extends over 16 amino acids. The J segment lost 4 bases and the V segment lost 1 base, leaving 6 bases of the junction unmatched. CDR3: CASSQGILAGGYEQYF. CDR3 bases: TGCGCCAGCAGCCAAGGCATATTAGCGGGAGGGTACGAGCAGTACTTC.

The chain links TRBV6-5 to TRBJ2-7; no definite D call. Germline loops: CDR1 MNHEY, CDR2 SVGAGI. The CDR3 extends over 11 amino acids. V gave up 5 bases and J gave up 6 bases, with 8 bases separating them. The CDR3 DNA reads TGTGCCAGCAGTGACAATGCCGAGCAGTACTTC. Translation gives CASSDNAEQYF.

This clone was seen just once. The CDR3 DNA reads as TGTGCCAGCAGCCCCGTAGGACAGGGGGATCCCTACGAGCAGTACTTC. Protein: CASSPVGQGDPYEQYF. The chain is built from TRBV5-4 and TRBJ2-7, with 10 nucleotides matching TRBD1. Germline V gene data show CDR1 as SGHNT and CDR2 as YYREEE (reference sequence). The CDR3 loop spans 16 amino acids. V lost 4 bases to trimming and J lost 2 bases; unmatched junction nucleotides: 9.

V usage is TRBV30 and J usage is TRBJ1-2, with TRBD1 as a possible D gene (5 bases). In germline, CDR1 is GTSNPN, CDR2 SVGIG (reference sequence). The V and J ends lost 0 bases and 4 bases respectively, with 12 bases between them. The CDR3 spans 14 residues. The CDR3 sequence is CAWSVLEGLYGYTF. The CDR3 DNA reads as TGTGCCTGGAGTGTACTAGAGGGACTCTATGGCTACACCTTC.

This rearrangement joins TRBV7-2 to TRBJ2-5, with D possibly being TRBD2 (6 bases). Trimming cost V 2 bases and J 5 bases, with 12 bases left between them. In germline, CDR1 is SGHTA, CDR2 FQGNSA. The CDR3 is made up of 14 amino acids. Written as DNA, the CDR3 is TGTGCCAGCAGCTTATTCGGGGGAGCGGAGACCCAGTACTTC. This codes for CASSLFGGAETQYF.

A remark on this clone: The sample carries other DNA sequences with the same CDR3. V usage is TRBV6-5 and J usage is TRBJ2-7; possible D gene TRBD2, 5 bases. The V gene's germline CDR1 is MNHEY and CDR2 SVGAGI. V lost 6 bases to trimming and J lost 4 bases, with 13 bases between them. The CDR3 consists of 13 residues. The CDR3 bases are TGTGCCAGCAGCCGCGGGCGTCGGTACGAGCAGTACTTC. Translating it yields CASSRGRRYEQYF.

The chain is built from TRBV10-3 and TRBJ2-5; D possibly uses TRBD1 or TRBD2 (5 bases each). The assigned J gene may be wrong: the sequence end matches TRBJ2-7 better. The CDR3 covers 14 residues. Germline V lookup: CDR1 ENHRY, CDR2 SYGVKD. Here the CDR3 reads CAIKPGPGRYEQYF. CDR3 bases: TGTGCCATCAAACCCGGACCAGGGAGATACGAGCAGTACTTC.

This chain joins TRBV6-1 and TRBJ1-2, with D possibly TRBD1 on 5 matching bases. CDR1 is MNHNS and CDR2 is SASEGT in the germline V gene. V was clipped by 6 bases and J by 8 bases, with 19 bases between them. This CDR3 spans 14 amino acids. The CDR3 DNA follows: TGTGCCAGCAGGCTAACGGGGGGTGGGACGGGCTACACCTTC. Residues: CASRLTGGGTGYTF.

The rearrangement uses TRBV28 and TRBJ2-7, with D unresolved. Germline V gene data show CDR1 as MDHEN and CDR2 as SYDVKM. Deletions cut 6 bases from V and 2 bases from J, with 11 bases between. The CDR3 spans 13 residues. The CDR3 sequence: CASSPTPPYEQYF. The CDR3 DNA reads as TGTGCCAGCAGCCCAACTCCCCCCTACGAGCAGTACTTC. Filled out from reference TRBV28 and TRBJ2-7, the complete variable domain reads DVKVTQSSRYLVKRTGEKVFLECVQDMDHENMFWYRQDPGLGLRLIYFSYDVKMKEKGDIPEGYSVSREKKERFSLILESASTNQTSMYLCASSPTPPYEQYFGPGTRLTVT.

The V and J genes are TRBV9 and TRBJ2-7; tentative D call: TRBD2 (5 bases). The CDR3 runs 13 residues. Germline CDR1 is SGDLS and CDR2 is YYNGEE. Trimming left V 3 bases short and J 7 bases short, with 14 bases between. CDR3 sequence reads: CASSAGIKDEQYF. In DNA form, the CDR3 reads TGTGCCAGCAGCGCCGGGATAAAAGATGAGCAGTACTTC.

The chain combines TRBV11-2 with TRBJ2-7; 9 positions agree with TRBD2. V trimming: 5 bases; J trimming: 6 bases; junction bases outside the gene matches: 11. This CDR3 contains 15 residues. Germline V gene lookup returns CDR1 SGHAT and CDR2 FQNNGV. The DNA for the CDR3 is TGTGCCAGCAGCCGAAATCCGGGACTAGCTGGCGAGCAGTACTTC. Translating it yields CASSRNPGLAGEQYF.

As to this clone: Other DNA sequences from this sample encode an identical CDR3 as well. The rearrangement uses TRBV27 and TRBJ2-5, with no clear D. The CDR3 is 11 residues long. Germline CDR1 MNHEY, CDR2 SMNVEV (reference sequence). V shed 2 bases and J shed 4 bases, with 2 bases lying between them. Here the CDR3 reads CASSLGETQYF. The CDR3 DNA reads as TGTGCCAGCAGTTTAGGAGAGACCCAGTACTTC.

The chain combines TRBV18 with TRBJ2-6, with D maybe TRBD2 (5 bases). Germline V gene data show CDR1 as KGHSH and CDR2 as LQKENI. The CDR3 length is 17 residues. Trimming removed 1 base from V and 1 base from J, with 11 bases in between. CDR3 amino acids: CASSPLRGGSGANVLTF. Here the CDR3 DNA reads TGTGCCAGCTCACCACTTCGGGGTGGGTCTGGGGCCAACGTCCTGACTTTC.

This chain links TRBV5-4 with TRBJ1-1; D is unresolved. The length of the CDR3 is 16 residues. The germline V gene encodes CDR1 SGHNT and CDR2 YYREEE (reference sequence). V lost 6 bases to trimming and J lost 4 bases, with 22 bases between them. CDR3 coding DNA: TGTGCCAGCACCCAGAAAGGGCGGATCGTAAGCACTGAAGCTTTCTTT. It yields the protein CASTQKGRIVSTEAFF.

This clone came up a few times. The sample contains more than one DNA sequence encoding this CDR3. The gene calls are TRBV15 and TRBJ1-1; D gene uncertain. With 0 bases removed from V and 1 base from J, the gap between germline ends came to 6 bases. The CDR3 runs 14 residues. Germline values: CDR1 LNHNV, CDR2 YYDKDF (reference sequence). CDR3: CATSRDLGNTEAFF. CDR3 bases: TGTGCCACCAGCAGAGATCTGGGGAACACTGAAGCTTTCTTT. Full variable domain (remainder filled in from reference TRBV15 and TRBJ1-1): DAMVIQNPRYQVTQFGKPVTLSCSQTLNHNVMYWYQQKSSQAPKLLFHYYDKDFNNEADTPDNFQSRRPNTSFCFLDIRSPGLGDTAMYLCATSRDLGNTEAFFGQGTRLTVV.

The rearrangement uses TRBV6-5 and TRBJ2-7; 13 bases line up with TRBD2. There are 15 residues in the CDR3. Germline CDR1 reads MNHEY; CDR2 reads SVGAGI. With 10 bases clipped from V and 0 bases from J, the junction kept 6 bases outside the gene matches. CDR3 amino acids: CATRTSGSLSYEQYF. The CDR3 DNA is TGTGCCACCAGGACTAGCGGGAGTCTCTCCTACGAGCAGTACTTC.

The chain employs TRBV2 and TRBJ2-5; D not certain. Germline assignment: CDR1 SNHLY and CDR2 FYNNEI. CDR3 length equals 11 residues. V lost 6 bases and J 5 bases, leaving 7 bases between the germline ends. The DNA for the CDR3 is TGTGCCAGCAGAACTGGGGAGACCCAGTACTTC. Translation gives CASRTGETQYF.

The V and J genes are TRBV6-6 and TRBJ2-7, with 8 positions matching TRBD1. There are 13 residues in the CDR3. The V gene end was trimmed by 6 bases and the J gene end by 6 bases; junction bases not matched to a gene: 7. Germline-derived CDR1 and CDR2 are MNHNY and SVGAGI (reference sequence). CDR3 in amino acids: CASSGQGLLEQYF. The CDR3 DNA reads TGTGCCAGCAGCGGACAGGGACTGCTCGAGCAGTACTTC.

This chain uses TRBV27 with TRBJ2-2; D remains ambiguous. The V and J ends lost 0 bases and 2 bases respectively, with 16 bases between them. Germline loops: CDR1 MNHEY, CDR2 SMNVEV (reference sequence). This CDR3 contains 18 residues. Here the CDR3 reads CASSLSTVARRNTGELFF. The CDR3 DNA reads TGTGCCAGCAGTTTATCCACGGTCGCTCGCCGTAACACCGGGGAGCTGTTTTTT.

This rearrangement joins TRBV29-1 to TRBJ2-7; 12 bases align to TRBD2. CDR1 and CDR2 (germline): SQVTM, ANQGSEA. The CDR3 extends over 20 amino acids. With 7 bases clipped from V and 3 bases from J, the junction kept 25 bases outside the gene matches. The chain's CDR3 is CSARPGTQLAGGTDCYEQYF. CDR3 bases: TGCAGCGCTCGACCCGGGACACAACTAGCGGGAGGCACCGACTGCTACGAGCAGTACTTC.

The chain couples TRBV11-2 to TRBJ2-2; perhaps TRBD2 as D (6 bases). The germline gives CDR1 SGHAT, CDR2 FQNNGV. CDR3 size: 13 residues. V lost 6 bases, J lost 7 bases, and 12 bases lay in between. The CDR3 DNA is TGTGCCAGCAGATCGACGGGAGTCGGGGAGCTGTTTTTT. Amino acid sequence: CASRSTGVGELFF. The variable domain in full, with the rest retrieved from reference TRBV11-2 and TRBJ2-2, is EAGVAQSPRYKIIEKRQSVAFWCNPISGHATLYWYQQILGQGPKLLIQFQNNGVVDDSQLPKDRFSAERLKGVDSTLKIQPAKLEDSAVYLCASRSTGVGELFFGEGSRLTVL.

This clone is a singleton in its sample. This chain uses TRBV5-1 with TRBJ2-3; D may be TRBD1 (6 bases). V lost 2 bases and J 8 bases, leaving 15 bases between the germline ends. The CDR3 has 14 residues. Germline CDR1 is SGHRS and CDR2 is YFSETQ. CDR3 protein: CASSFTTGPATQYF. DNA for the CDR3: TGCGCCAGCAGCTTTACCACAGGGCCCGCTACGCAGTATTTT.